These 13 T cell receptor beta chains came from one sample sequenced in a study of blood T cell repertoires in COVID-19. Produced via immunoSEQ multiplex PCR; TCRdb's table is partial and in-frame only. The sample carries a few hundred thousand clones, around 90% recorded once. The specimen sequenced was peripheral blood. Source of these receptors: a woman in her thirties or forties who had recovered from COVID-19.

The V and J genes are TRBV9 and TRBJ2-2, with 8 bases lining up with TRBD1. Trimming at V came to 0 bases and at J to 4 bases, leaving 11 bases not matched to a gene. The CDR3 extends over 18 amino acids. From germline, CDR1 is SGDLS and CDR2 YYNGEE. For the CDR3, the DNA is TGTGCCAGCAGCGTAGGACGGCAGGGGGCCGGTGGCACCGGGGAGCTGTTTTTT. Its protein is CASSVGRQGAGGTGELFF.

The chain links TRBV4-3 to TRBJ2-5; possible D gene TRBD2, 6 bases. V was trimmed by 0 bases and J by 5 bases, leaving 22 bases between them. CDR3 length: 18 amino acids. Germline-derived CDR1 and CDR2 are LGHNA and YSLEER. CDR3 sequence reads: CASSQDTPWGTAGETQYF. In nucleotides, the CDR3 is TGCGCCAGCAGCCAAGATACCCCTTGGGGTACGGCGGGGGAGACCCAGTACTTC.

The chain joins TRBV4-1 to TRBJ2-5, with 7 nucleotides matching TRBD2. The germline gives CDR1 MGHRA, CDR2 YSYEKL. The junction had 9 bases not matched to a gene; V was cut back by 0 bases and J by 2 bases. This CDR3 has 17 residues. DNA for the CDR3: TGCGCCAGCAGCCAAGAGGGGGGGGGTGTCCCGCAAGAGACCCAGTACTTC. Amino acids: CASSQEGGGVPQETQYF.

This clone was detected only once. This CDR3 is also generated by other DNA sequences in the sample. The CDR3, as DNA: TGTGCCAGCAGCCAAGGGGGACAGAATTCACCCCTCCACTTT. It is translated as CASSQGGQNSPLHF. The rearrangement uses TRBV3-1 (or the pseudogene TRBV3-2) and TRBJ1-6, with 7 bases fitting TRBD1. The J segment lost 7 bases and the V segment lost 1 base, leaving 1 base of the junction unmatched. Germline CDR1 reads LGHDT; CDR2 reads YNNKEL (reference sequence). This CDR3 has 14 residues.

CDR3 in amino acids: CASSQAPTGFGYTF. The CDR3, as DNA: TGTGCCAGCAGCCAGGCCCCCACAGGGTTCGGCTACACCTTC. The V gene is TRBV7-9, the J gene TRBJ1-2, with a possible D match to TRBD1 (6 bases). Trimming cost V 5 bases and J 8 bases, with 18 bases left between them. The germline CDR1 and CDR2 sequences are SEHNR and FQNEAQ (reference sequence). This CDR3 is 14 amino acids long.

CDR3 sequence: CASSWGGETQYF. The CDR3 DNA reads as TGTGCCAGCAGTTGGGGCGGCGAGACCCAGTACTTC. The chain couples TRBV28 to TRBJ2-5, with a possible D match to TRBD1 (5 bases). Trimming cost V 4 bases and J 5 bases, with 8 bases left between them. This CDR3 spans 12 amino acids. In germline, CDR1 is MDHEN, CDR2 SYDVKM.

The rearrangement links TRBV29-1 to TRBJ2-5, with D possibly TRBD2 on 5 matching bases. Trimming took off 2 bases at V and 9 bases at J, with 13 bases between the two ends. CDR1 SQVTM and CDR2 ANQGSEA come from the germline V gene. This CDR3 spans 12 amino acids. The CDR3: CSVEWVAGAQYF. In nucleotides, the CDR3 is TGCAGCGTTGAATGGGTAGCCGGGGCCCAGTACTTC.

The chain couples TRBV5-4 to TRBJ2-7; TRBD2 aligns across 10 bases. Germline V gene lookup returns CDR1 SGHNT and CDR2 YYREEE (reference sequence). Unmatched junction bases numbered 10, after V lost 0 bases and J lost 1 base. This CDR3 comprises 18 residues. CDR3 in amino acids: CASSLGAAGGPRSYEQYF. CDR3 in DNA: TGTGCCAGCAGCTTGGGGGCAGCGGGAGGGCCTCGTTCCTACGAGCAGTACTTC.

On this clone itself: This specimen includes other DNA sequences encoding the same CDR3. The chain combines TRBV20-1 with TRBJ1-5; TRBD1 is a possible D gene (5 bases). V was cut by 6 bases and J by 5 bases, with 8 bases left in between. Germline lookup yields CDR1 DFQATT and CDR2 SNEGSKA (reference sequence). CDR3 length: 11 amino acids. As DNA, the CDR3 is TGCAGTGCAGCGGGGGATCAGCCCCAGCATTTT. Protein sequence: CSAAGDQPQHF.

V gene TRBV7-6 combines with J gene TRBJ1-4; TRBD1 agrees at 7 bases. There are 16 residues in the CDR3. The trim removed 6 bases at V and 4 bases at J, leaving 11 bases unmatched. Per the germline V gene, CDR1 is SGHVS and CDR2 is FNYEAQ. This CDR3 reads CASRRGQSLINEKLFF. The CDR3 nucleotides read TGTGCCAGCAGACGGGGACAGAGCCTCATTAATGAAAAACTGTTTTTT.

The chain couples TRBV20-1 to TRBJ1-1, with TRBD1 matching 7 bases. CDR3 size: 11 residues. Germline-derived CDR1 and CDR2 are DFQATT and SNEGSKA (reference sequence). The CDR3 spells CGGTQGTEAFF. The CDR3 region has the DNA TGCGGGGGCACACAGGGGACTGAAGCTTTCTTT.

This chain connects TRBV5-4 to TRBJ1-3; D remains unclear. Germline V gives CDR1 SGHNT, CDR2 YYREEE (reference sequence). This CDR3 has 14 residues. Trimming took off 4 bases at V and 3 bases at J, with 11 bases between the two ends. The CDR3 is CASSPPGFGNTIYF. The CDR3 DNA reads TGTGCCAGCAGCCCCCCCGGGTTTGGAAACACCATATATTTT. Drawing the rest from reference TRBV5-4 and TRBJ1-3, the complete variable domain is ETGVTQSPTHLIKTRGQQVTLRCSSQSGHNTVSWYQQALGQGPQFIFQYYREEENGRGNFPPRFSGLQFPNYSSELNVNALELDDSALYLCASSPPGFGNTIYFGEGSWLTVV.

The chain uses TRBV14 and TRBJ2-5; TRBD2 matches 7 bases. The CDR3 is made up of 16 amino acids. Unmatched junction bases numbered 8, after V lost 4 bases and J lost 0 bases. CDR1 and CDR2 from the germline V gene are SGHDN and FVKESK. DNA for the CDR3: TGTGCCAGCAGCCTCCTCGGGGCGGGAGACCAAGAGACCCAGTACTTC. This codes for CASSLLGAGDQETQYF.